One and the same sample provided the 13 T cell receptor beta chains below, sequenced in a study of CD8+ T cells in alopecia areata. cDNA prepared by RNA extraction and subsequent reverse transcription served as the template for sequencing. Clones were sequenced by immunoSEQ multiplex PCR, and TCRdb holds only the in-frame ones, with some missing. The sample records 110,000 to 150,000 clones, around 83% being singletons. Treatment here: oral pan-JAK inhibitor, 5-10 mg twice daily. The sequences come from CD8+ T cells sorted from blood, collected at week 4, from a patient treated with tofacitinib. Receptor source: a human donor with alopecia areata.

The V gene is TRBV29-1, the J gene TRBJ2-1; the D gene is possibly TRBD2 (5 bases). V shed 4 bases and J shed 5 bases, with 15 bases lying between them. From germline, CDR1 is SQVTM and CDR2 ANQGSEA. The CDR3 spans 14 residues. The DNA for the CDR3 is TGCAGCGTTGTTGAGGGAACTTACAACAATGAGCAGTTCTTC. Its protein is CSVVEGTYNNEQFF.

The genes are TRBV6-5 and TRBJ1-1; D is possibly TRBD1 (6 bases). Trimming left V 5 bases short and J 1 base short, with 8 bases between. The germline V gene has CDR1 MNHEY and CDR2 SVGAGI. CDR3 size: 13 residues. CDR3 coding DNA: TGTGCCAGCAGTCAGACAGGGAACACTGAAGCTTTCTTT. It encodes CASSQTGNTEAFF.

This chain links TRBV7-9 with TRBJ1-1, with TRBD1 matching over 8 bases. The germline CDR1 and CDR2 sequences are SEHNR and FQNEAQ (reference sequence). The ends lost 5 bases at V and 0 bases at J; junction bases unmatched: 2. The CDR3 spans 14 residues. The CDR3 bases are TGTGCCAGCAGCCGGACAGGGATGAACACTGAAGCTTTCTTT. Its translation is CASSRTGMNTEAFF.

This sequence joins TRBV5-1 and TRBJ2-3; weak D call: TRBD2 (5 bases). The V gene lost 0 bases and the J gene lost 0 bases, with 14 bases spanning the gap. Germline values: CDR1 SGHRS, CDR2 YFSETQ. The CDR3 spans 17 residues. CDR3 nucleotide sequence: TGCGCCAGCAGCTTGGACGGAGGCCCACTTAGCACAGATACGCAGTATTTT. Translating it yields CASSLDGGPLSTDTQYF. The whole variable domain, filled in from reference TRBV5-1 and TRBJ2-3, reads KAGVTQTPRYLIKTRGQQVTLSCSPISGHRSVSWYQQTPGQGLQFLFEYFSETQRNKGNFPGRFSGRQFSNSRSEMNVSTLELGDSALYLCASSLDGGPLSTDTQYFGPGTRLTVL.

The rearrangement joins TRBV29-1 to TRBJ2-7; D is ambiguous. Between the trimmed V and J ends, which lost 6 bases and 4 bases, there was a span of 10 bases. The CDR3 extends over 11 amino acids. Germline loops: CDR1 SQVTM, CDR2 ANQGSEA. The CDR3, as DNA: TGCAGCGTGCCCGGAGAATACGAGCAGTACTTC. It yields the protein CSVPGEYEQYF.

V usage is TRBV7-6 and J usage is TRBJ2-1; TRBD2 aligns across 9 bases. This CDR3 is built from 15 residues. CDR1 and CDR2 from the germline V gene are SGHVS and FNYEAQ. Trimming removed 3 bases from V and 4 bases from J; junction bases left unmatched: 4. CDR3 loop: CASSFLTSGYNEQFF. The CDR3, as DNA: TGTGCCAGCAGCTTCCTGACTAGCGGTTACAATGAGCAGTTCTTC.

V usage is TRBV5-6 and J usage is TRBJ2-1; 11 bases agree with TRBD2. Germline assignment: CDR1 SGHDT and CDR2 YYEEEE. J lost 2 bases, V lost 0 bases, and 1 base had no gene match. The CDR3 covers 16 residues. CDR3 DNA: TGTGCCAGCAGCTTGGATAGCGGGGGGGCCTACAATGAGCAGTTCTTC. Residues: CASSLDSGGAYNEQFF.

The chain recombines TRBV13 with TRBJ2-2, with D unresolved. Germline V lookup: CDR1 PRHDT, CDR2 FYEKMQ (reference sequence). Trimming pared 11 bases from V and 0 bases from J, leaving 7 bases between. The CDR3 spans 12 residues. CDR3: CASVANTGELFF. As DNA, the CDR3 is TGTGCCTCGGTCGCGAACACCGGGGAGCTGTTTTTT.

This chain connects TRBV5-4 to TRBJ2-1; 10 bases match TRBD2. There are 15 residues in the CDR3. In germline, CDR1 is SGHNT, CDR2 YYREEE (reference sequence). Unmatched junction bases numbered 4, after V lost 4 bases and J lost 3 bases. This CDR3 reads CASSRTSGDYNEQFF. For the CDR3, the DNA is TGTGCCAGCAGCCGGACTAGCGGAGACTACAATGAGCAGTTCTTC. Variable domain in full (rest from reference TRBV5-4 and TRBJ2-1): ETGVTQSPTHLIKTRGQQVTLRCSSQSGHNTVSWYQQALGQGPQFIFQYYREEENGRGNFPPRFSGLQFPNYSSELNVNALELDDSALYLCASSRTSGDYNEQFFGPGTRLTVL.

This clone was picked up one time. The rearrangement links TRBV19 to TRBJ2-1; D uncertain. CDR1 is LNHDA, CDR2 SQIVND, per germline (reference sequence). The V and J ends lost 3 bases and 6 bases respectively, with 6 bases between them. The CDR3 consists of 12 residues. In DNA, the CDR3 is TGTGCCAGTAGTATCGACCCCAATGAGCAGTTCTTC. It translates to CASSIDPNEQFF.

V gene TRBV19 combines with J gene TRBJ1-5; the match to TRBD1 covers 7 bases. With 3 bases clipped from V and 5 bases from J, the junction kept 10 bases outside the gene matches. The length of the CDR3 is 16 residues. Germline V gene lookup returns CDR1 LNHDA and CDR2 SQIVND (reference sequence). CDR3 amino acids: CASSIPRGRPDQPQHF. The CDR3 DNA reads as TGTGCCAGTAGTATTCCCAGGGGGAGGCCCGATCAGCCCCAGCATTTT.

The genes are TRBV7-8 and TRBJ2-7, with 7 bases that match TRBD1. The CDR3 is made up of 15 amino acids. Trimming at V came to 2 bases and at J to 3 bases, leaving 7 bases not matched to a gene. Germline loops: CDR1 SGHVS, CDR2 FQNEAQ. The CDR3 sequence: CASSLPGTAFYEQYF. For the CDR3, the DNA is TGTGCCAGCAGCTTACCAGGGACAGCGTTCTACGAGCAGTACTTC.

This clone was detected only once. DNA of the CDR3: TGCGCCAGCAGCCAGCCAGACGACGCCTATGGCTACACCTTC. This gives the protein CASSQPDDAYGYTF. V is TRBV4-1 and J is TRBJ1-2; D remains ambiguous. V was trimmed by 3 bases and J by 4 bases, leaving 12 bases between them. In germline, CDR1 is MGHRA, CDR2 YSYEKL. This CDR3 spans 14 amino acids.